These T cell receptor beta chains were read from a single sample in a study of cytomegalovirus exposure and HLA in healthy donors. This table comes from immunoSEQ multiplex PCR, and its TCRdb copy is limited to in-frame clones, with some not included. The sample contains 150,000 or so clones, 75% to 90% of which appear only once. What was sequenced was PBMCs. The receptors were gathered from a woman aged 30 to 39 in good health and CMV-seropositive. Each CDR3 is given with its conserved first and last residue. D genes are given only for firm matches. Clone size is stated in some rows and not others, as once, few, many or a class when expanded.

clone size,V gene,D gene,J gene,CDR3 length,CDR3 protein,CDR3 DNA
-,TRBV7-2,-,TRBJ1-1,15,CASSLTGLLNTEAFF,TGTGCCAGCAGCCTCACAGGTCTCCTGAACACTGAAGCTTTCTTT
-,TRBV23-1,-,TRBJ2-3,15,CASSQTAGSTDTQYF,TGCGCCAGCAGTCAAACAGCGGGTAGCACAGATACGCAGTATTTT
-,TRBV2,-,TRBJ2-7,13,CASGGQPFYEQYF,TGTGCCAGCGGGGGCCAACCCTTCTACGAGCAGTACTTC
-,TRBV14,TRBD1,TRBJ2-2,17,CASSQDGPGTATGELFF,TGTGCCAGCAGCCAAGACGGCCCTGGGACAGCCACCGGGGAGCTGTTTTTT
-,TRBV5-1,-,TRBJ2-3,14,CASNRDGGADTQYF,TGCGCCAGCAATCGCGACGGCGGGGCAGATACGCAGTATTTT
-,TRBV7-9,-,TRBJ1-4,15,CASSASLEINEKLFF,TGTGCCAGCAGCGCCTCTTTGGAGATTAATGAAAAACTGTTTTTT
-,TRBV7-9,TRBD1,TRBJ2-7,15,CASSLNPGGFHEQYF,TGTGCCAGCAGCTTAAACCCAGGGGGCTTCCACGAGCAGTACTTC
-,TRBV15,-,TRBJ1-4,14,CATTRSSFNEKLFF,TGTGCCACCACCCGCTCCAGTTTCAATGAAAAACTGTTTTTT
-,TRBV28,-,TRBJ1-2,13,CATDPGGNYGYTF,TGTGCCACCGACCCGGGGGGGAACTATGGCTACACCTTC
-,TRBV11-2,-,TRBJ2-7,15,CASSLGGGYSYEQYF,TGTGCCAGCAGCTTAGGGGGGGGCTACTCCTACGAGCAGTACTTC
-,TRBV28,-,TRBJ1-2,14,CASSLDTGTYGYTF,TGTGCCAGCAGTTTAGATACAGGGACCTATGGCTACACCTTC
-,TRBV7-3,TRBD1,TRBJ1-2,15,CASSTRDRENYGYTF,TGTGCCAGCAGCACTCGGGACAGGGAGAACTATGGCTACACCTTC
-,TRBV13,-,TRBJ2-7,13,CASSSSSSYEQYF,TGTGCCAGCAGTTCCTCCTCCTCCTACGAGCAGTACTTC
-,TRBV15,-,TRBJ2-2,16,CATSRGSTVSAGELFF,TGTGCCACCAGCAGAGGAAGCACAGTTTCGGCCGGGGAGCTGTTTTTT
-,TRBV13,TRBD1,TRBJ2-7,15,CASSGGLDRGGEQYF,TGTGCCAGCAGCGGAGGATTGGACAGGGGAGGCGAGCAGTACTTC
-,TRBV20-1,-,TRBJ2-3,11,CSARRADTQYF,TGCAGTGCTAGACGCGCAGATACGCAGTATTTT
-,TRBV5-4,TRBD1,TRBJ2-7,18,CASSLRALTGGGTYEQYF,TGTGCCAGCAGCTTGAGGGCCCTAACAGGGGGAGGCACCTACGAGCAGTACTTC
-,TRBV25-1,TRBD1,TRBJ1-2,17,CASSGSRSGGPPYGYTF,TGTGCCAGCAGTGGCAGCCGGTCAGGGGGCCCTCCCTATGGCTACACCTTC
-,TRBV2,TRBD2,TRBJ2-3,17,CASSSPGLAGGLNTQYF,TGTGCCAGCAGCTCACCGGGACTAGCGGGAGGTTTGAATACGCAGTATTTT
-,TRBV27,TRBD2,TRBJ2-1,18,CASSSPFLAGVSYNEQFF,TGTGCCAGCAGCTCACCTTTTCTAGCGGGAGTCTCCTACAATGAGCAGTTCTTC
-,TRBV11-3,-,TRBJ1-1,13,CASSFIPGAEAFF,TGTGCCAGCAGCTTCATCCCCGGGGCTGAAGCTTTCTTT
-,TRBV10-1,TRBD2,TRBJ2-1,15,CASSRGGGPSNEQFF,TGCGCCAGCAGTCGAGGCGGGGGGCCCTCCAATGAGCAGTTCTTC
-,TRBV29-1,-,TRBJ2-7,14,CSVAPSAGHWEQYF,TGCAGCGTTGCTCCTTCTGCAGGGCATTGGGAGCAGTACTTC
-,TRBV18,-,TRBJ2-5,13,CASSPLGQETQYF,TGTGCCAGCTCACCGCTAGGCCAAGAGACCCAGTACTTC
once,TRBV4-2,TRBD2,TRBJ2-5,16,CASSQEVSGGAKTQYF,TGTGCCAGCAGCCAAGAAGTCAGCGGGGGGGCGAAGACCCAGTACTTC
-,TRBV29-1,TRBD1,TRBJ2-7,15,CSVTTNRDSSYEQYF,TGCAGCGTTACTACTAACCGGGACAGCTCCTACGAGCAGTACTTC
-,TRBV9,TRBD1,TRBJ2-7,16,CASSVGVGDRAYEQYF,TGTGCCAGCAGCGTAGGGGTTGGGGACAGGGCCTACGAGCAGTACTTC
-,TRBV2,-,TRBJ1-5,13,CAASTWENQPQHF,TGTGCCGCGTCGACCTGGGAGAATCAGCCCCAGCATTTT
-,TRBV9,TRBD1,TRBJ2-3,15,CASSQQGFSTDTQYF,TGTGCCAGCAGCCAACAGGGGTTTAGCACAGATACGCAGTATTTT
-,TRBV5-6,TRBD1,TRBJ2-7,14,CASSWGQGRHEQYF,TGTGCCAGCAGCTGGGGACAGGGGAGGCACGAGCAGTACTTC
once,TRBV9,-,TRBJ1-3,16,CASSGGGATSGNTIYF,TGTGCCAGCAGCGGTGGGGGCGCGACGTCTGGAAACACCATATATTTT
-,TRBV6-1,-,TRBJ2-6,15,CASLPGLTGANVLTF,TGTGCCAGCCTACCCGGGTTAACCGGGGCCAACGTCCTGACTTTC